This TCR beta chain was sequenced during a study of long-term antiretroviral therapy in people with HIV. Overall study context: The study's earliest collections predate the 2015 immediate-ART recommendation by about a decade.

V lost 5 bases, J lost 5 bases, and 6 bases stayed unmatched. Germline V CDR1 and CDR2: MNHEY, SVGAGI. This CDR3 is 14 amino acids long. A word on this clone: As yet, its antigen is unknown.

Findings and caveats of the study: Transplant-donor-level diversity was not reached after ART, though diversity increased. HIV repertoires had narrower CDR3 length ranges than controls.

Assay version v3.0 of immunoSEQ was used, and it was run at survey level. The method was immunoSEQ multiplex PCR; TCRdb's version includes in-frame clones alone and lacks a portion of them. The sample has tens of thousands of clones; about 82% are singletons. This sequence joins TRBV6-5 and TRBJ2-1; 7 nucleotides line up with TRBD1. This TCR derives from a man aged 35 to 55 with HIV. The sample here was unsorted PBMCs, taken 1.6 years after starting antiretroviral therapy. This chain's CDR3 is CASSRGQGHNEQFF. CDR3 DNA: TGTGCCAGCAGTAGGGGGCAGGGTCACAATGAGCAGTTCTTC.